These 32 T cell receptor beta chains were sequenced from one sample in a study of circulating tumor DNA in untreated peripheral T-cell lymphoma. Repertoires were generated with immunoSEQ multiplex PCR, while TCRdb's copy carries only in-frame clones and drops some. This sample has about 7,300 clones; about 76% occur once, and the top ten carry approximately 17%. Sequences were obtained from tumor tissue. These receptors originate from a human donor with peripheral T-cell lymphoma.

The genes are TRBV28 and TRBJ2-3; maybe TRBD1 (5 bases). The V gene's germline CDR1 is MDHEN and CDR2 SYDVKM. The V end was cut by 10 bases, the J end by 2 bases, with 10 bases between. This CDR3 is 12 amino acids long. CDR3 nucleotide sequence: TGTGCCACCGTAGGGGTCACAGATACGCAGTATTTT. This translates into CATVGVTDTQYF.

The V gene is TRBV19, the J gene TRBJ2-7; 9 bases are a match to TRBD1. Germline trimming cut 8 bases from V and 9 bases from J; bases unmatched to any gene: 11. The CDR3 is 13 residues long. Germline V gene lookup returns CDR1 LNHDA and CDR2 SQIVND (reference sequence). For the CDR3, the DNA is TGTGCCAGTGCCCGGGACAGGGCTCAGGCGCAGTACTTC. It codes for CASARDRAQAQYF. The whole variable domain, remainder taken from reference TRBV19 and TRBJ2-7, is DGGITQSPKYLFRKEGQNVTLSCEQNLNHDAMYWYRQDPGQGLRLIYYSQIVNDFQKGDIAEGYSVSREKKESFPLTVTSAQKNPTAFYLCASARDRAQAQYFGPGTRLTVT.

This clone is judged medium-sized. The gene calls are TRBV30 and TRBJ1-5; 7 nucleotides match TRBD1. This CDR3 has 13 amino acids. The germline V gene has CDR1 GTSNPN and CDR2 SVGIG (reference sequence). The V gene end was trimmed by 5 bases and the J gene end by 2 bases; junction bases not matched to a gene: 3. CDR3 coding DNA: TGTGCCTGGGACAGGGACGGCAATCAGCCCCAGCATTTT. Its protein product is CAWDRDGNQPQHF.

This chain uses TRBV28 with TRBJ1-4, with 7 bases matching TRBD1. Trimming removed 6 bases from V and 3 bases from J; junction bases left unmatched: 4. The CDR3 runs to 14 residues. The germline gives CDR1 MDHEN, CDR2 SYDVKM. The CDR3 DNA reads TGTGCCAGCAGCCGAGGGGGCTCTAATGAAAAACTGTTTTTT. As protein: CASSRGGSNEKLFF.

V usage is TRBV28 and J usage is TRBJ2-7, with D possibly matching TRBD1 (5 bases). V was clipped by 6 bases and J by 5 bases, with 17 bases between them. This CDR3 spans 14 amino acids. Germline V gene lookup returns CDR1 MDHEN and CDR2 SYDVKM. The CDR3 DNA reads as TGTGCCAGCAGGTTAGAAGGGGCTACCCACGAGCAGTACTTC. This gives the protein CASRLEGATHEQYF.

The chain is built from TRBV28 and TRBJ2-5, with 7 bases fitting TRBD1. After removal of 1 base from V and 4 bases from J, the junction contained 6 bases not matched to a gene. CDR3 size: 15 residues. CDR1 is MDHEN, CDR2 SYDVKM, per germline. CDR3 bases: TGTGCCAGCAGTTTATTAGGGGGCCGGGGAGAGACCCAGTACTTC. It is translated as CASSLLGGRGETQYF.

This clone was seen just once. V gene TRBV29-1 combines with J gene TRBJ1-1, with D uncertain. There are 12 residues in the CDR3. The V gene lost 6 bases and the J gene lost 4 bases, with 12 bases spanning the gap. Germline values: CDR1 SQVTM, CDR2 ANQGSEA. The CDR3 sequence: CSVSSGGTEAFF. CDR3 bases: TGCAGCGTCAGTTCAGGCGGCACTGAAGCTTTCTTT. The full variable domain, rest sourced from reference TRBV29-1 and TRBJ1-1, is SAVISQKPSRDICQRGTSLTIQCQVDSQVTMMFWYRQQPGQSLTLIATANQGSEATYESGFVIDKFPISRPNLTFSTLTVSNMSPEDSSIYLCSVSSGGTEAFFGQGTRLTVV.

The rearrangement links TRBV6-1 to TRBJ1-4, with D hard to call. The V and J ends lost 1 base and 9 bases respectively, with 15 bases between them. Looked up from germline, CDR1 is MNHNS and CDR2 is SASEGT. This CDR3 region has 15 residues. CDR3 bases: TGTGCCAGCAGTGAAGACCTTGGGAATCTAAAAAAACTGTTTTTT. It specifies CASSEDLGNLKKLFF.

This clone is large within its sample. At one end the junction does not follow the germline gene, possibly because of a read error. CDR3 sequence: CAISSGLMGYGYTF. DNA of the CDR3: TGTGCCATCAGTTCAGGGTTGATGGGATATGGCTACACCTTC. V gene TRBV6-8 combines with J gene TRBJ1-2; D perhaps matches TRBD1 (5 bases). The germline V gene encodes CDR1 MNHGY and CDR2 SAAAGT. The CDR3 is 14 amino acids.

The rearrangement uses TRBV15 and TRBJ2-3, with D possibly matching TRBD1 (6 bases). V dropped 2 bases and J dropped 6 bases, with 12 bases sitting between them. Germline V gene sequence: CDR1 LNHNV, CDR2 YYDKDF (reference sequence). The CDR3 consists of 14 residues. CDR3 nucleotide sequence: TGTGCCACCAGCAGAACGCAGGGGAAGGATACGCAGTATTTT. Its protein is CATSRTQGKDTQYF.

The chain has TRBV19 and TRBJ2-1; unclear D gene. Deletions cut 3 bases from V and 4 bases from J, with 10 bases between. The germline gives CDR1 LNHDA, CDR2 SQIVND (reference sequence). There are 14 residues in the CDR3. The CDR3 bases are TGTGCCAGTAGTATCCCCCCCAGGTACAATGAGCAGTTCTTC. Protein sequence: CASSIPPRYNEQFF.

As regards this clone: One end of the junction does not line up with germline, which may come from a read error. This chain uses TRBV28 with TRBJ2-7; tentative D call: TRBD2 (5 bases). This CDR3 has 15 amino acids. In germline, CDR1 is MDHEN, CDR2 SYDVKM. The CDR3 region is CASSSSRIGGLRLNF. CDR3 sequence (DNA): TGTGCCAGCAGTTCTTCAAGGATCGGAGGCCTACGATTGAACTTC.

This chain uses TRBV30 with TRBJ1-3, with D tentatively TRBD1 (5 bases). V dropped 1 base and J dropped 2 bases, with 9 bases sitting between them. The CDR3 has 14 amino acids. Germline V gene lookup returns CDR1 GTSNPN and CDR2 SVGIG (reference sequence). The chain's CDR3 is CAWSDGAPGNTIYF. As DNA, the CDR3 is TGTGCCTGGAGTGATGGGGCGCCTGGAAACACCATATATTTT. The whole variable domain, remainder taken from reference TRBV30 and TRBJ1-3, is SQTIHQWPATLVQPVGSPLSLECTVEGTSNPNLYWYRQAAGRGLQLLFYSVGIGQISSEVPQNLSASRPQDRQFILSSKKLLLSDSGFYLCAWSDGAPGNTIYFGEGSWLTVV.

The CDR3: CASSTSTGVVTEAFF. The CDR3 nucleotides read TGTGCCAGCAGCACTTCGACAGGGGTTGTCACTGAAGCTTTCTTT. The J gene is TRBJ1-1, the V gene TRBV11-3; 8 positions agree with TRBD1. The germline V gene encodes CDR1 SGHNT and CDR2 YENEEA. The J segment lost 4 bases and the V segment lost 5 bases, leaving 9 bases of the junction unmatched. This CDR3 is built from 15 residues.

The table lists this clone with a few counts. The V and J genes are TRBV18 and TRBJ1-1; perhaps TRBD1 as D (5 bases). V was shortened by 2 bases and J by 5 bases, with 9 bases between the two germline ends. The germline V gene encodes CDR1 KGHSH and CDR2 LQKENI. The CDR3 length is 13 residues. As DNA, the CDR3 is TGTGCCAGCTCACCAGCGCGGGGGACTGAAGCTTTCTTT. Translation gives CASSPARGTEAFF.

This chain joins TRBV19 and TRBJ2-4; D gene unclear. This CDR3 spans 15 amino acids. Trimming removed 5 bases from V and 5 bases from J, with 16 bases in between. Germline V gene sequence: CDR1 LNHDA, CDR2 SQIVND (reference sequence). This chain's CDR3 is CASSSQLDFQNIQYF. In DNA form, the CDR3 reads TGTGCCAGTAGTTCCCAACTGGATTTCCAAAACATTCAGTACTTC.

The CDR3 here is CASGFGTGRDGYTF. DNA of the CDR3: TGTGCCAGTGGCTTTGGGACAGGGCGTGATGGCTACACCTTC. The chain carries TRBV19 and TRBJ1-2, with 9 bases that match TRBD1. The CDR3 consists of 14 residues. The V segment lost 8 bases and the J segment 6 bases; nucleotides outside the gene matches: 10. CDR1 LNHDA and CDR2 SQIVND come from the germline V gene (reference sequence). Full variable domain (missing parts from reference TRBV19 and TRBJ1-2): DGGITQSPKYLFRKEGQNVTLSCEQNLNHDAMYWYRQDPGQGLRLIYYSQIVNDFQKGDIAEGYSVSREKKESFPLTVTSAQKNPTAFYLCASGFGTGRDGYTFGSGTRLTVV.

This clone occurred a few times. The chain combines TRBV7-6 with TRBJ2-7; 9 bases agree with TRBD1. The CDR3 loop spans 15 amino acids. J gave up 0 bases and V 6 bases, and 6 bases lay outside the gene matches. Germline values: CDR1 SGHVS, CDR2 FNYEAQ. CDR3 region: CASSIQGAISYEQYF. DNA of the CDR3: TGTGCCAGCAGTATACAGGGGGCGATCTCCTACGAGCAGTACTTC.

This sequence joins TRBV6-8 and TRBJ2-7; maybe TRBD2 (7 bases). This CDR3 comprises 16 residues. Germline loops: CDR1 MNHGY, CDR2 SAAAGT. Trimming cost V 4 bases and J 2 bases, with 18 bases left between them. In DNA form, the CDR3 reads TGTGCCAGCAGTTCCGCCCACAGGGAGGGGACCTACGAGCAGTACTTC. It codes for CASSSAHREGTYEQYF.

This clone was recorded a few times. The CDR3, as DNA: TGTGCCACCGGGGACTCTGGGGCCAACGTCCTGACTTTC. This gives the protein CATGDSGANVLTF. This chain links TRBV28 with TRBJ2-6, with D perhaps TRBD2 (5 bases). Germline CDR1 is MDHEN and CDR2 is SYDVKM. There are 13 residues in the CDR3. The V end was cut by 10 bases, the J end by 0 bases, with 7 bases between.

For the CDR3, the DNA is TGTGCCAGTAGTATCGGGGGCGCGTTCTATGAGCAGTTCTTC. Translation gives CASSIGGAFYEQFF. V is TRBV19 and J is TRBJ2-1; possibly TRBD1 or TRBD2 for D (6 bases each). Germline V gene sequence: CDR1 LNHDA, CDR2 SQIVND (reference sequence). The CDR3 has 14 residues. Trimming took off 3 bases at V and 8 bases at J, with 14 bases between the two ends.

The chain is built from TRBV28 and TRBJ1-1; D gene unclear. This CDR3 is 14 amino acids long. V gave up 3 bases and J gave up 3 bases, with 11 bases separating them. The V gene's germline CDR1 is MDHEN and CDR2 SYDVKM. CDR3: CASSFFRRDTEAFF. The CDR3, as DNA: TGTGCCAGCAGTTTTTTCCGGAGGGACACTGAAGCTTTCTTT.

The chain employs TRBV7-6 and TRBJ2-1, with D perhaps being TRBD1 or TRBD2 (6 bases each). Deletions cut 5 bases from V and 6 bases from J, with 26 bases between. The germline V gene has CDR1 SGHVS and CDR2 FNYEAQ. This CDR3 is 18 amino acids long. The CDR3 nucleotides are TGTGCCAGCAGCCTACCGGATCTTTGGGGGGCTGAGTCCAATGAGCAGTTCTTC. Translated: CASSLPDLWGAESNEQFF. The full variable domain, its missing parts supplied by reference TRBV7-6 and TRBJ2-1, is GAGVSQSPRYKVTKRGQDVALRCDPISGHVSLYWYRQALGQGPEFLTYFNYEAQQDKSGLPNDRFSAERPEGSISTLTIQRTEQRDSAMYRCASSLPDLWGAESNEQFFGPGTRLTVL.

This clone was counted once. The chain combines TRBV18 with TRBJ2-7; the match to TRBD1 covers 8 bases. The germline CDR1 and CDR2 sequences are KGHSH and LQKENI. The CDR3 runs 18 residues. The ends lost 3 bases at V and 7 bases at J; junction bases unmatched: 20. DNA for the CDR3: TGTGCCAGCTCACCCACCAGACGCTCCGGGACAGGATCCTTAGAGCAGTACTTC. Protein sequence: CASSPTRRSGTGSLEQYF. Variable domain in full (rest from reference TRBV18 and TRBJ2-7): NAGVMQNPRHLVRRRGQEARLRCSPMKGHSHVYWYRQLPEEGLKFMVYLQKENIIDESGMPKERFSAEFPKEGPSILRIQQVVRGDSAAYFCASSPTRRSGTGSLEQYFGPGTRLTVT.

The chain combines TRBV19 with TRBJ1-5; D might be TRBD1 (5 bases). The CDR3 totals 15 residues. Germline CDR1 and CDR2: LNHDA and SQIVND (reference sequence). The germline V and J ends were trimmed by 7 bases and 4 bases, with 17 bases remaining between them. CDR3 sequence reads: CASIGSRGMNQPQHF. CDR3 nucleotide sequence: TGTGCCAGTATCGGATCCCGGGGCATGAATCAGCCCCAGCATTTT.

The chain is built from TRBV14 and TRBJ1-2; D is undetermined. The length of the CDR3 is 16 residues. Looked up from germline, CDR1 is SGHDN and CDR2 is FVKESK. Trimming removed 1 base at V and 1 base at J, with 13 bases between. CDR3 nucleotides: TGTGCCAGCAGCCAAGTGAGGCGGCCCCTTAACTATGGCTACACCTTC. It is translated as CASSQVRRPLNYGYTF.

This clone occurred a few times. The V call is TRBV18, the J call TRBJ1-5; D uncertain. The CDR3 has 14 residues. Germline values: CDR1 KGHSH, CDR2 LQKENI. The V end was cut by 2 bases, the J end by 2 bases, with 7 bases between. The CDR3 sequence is CASSPSSGNQPQHF. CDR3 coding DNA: TGTGCCAGCTCACCAAGTTCCGGCAATCAGCCCCAGCATTTT.

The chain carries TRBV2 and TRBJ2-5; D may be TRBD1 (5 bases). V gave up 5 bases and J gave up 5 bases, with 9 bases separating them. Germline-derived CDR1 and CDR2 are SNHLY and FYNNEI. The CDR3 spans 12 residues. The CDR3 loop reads CASSRAGETQYF. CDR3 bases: TGTGCCAGCAGTAGGGCAGGGGAGACCCAGTACTTC.

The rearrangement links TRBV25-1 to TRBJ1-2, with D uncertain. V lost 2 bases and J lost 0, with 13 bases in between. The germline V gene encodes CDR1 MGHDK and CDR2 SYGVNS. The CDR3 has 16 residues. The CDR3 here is CASSEVRNGANYGYTF. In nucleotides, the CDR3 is TGTGCCAGCAGTGAAGTTCGGAACGGAGCTAACTATGGCTACACCTTC.

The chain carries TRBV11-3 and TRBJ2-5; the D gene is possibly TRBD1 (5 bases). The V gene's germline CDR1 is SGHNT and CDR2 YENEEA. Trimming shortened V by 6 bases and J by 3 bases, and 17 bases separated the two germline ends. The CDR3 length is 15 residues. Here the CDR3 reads CASRERRAREETQYF. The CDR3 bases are TGTGCCAGCAGAGAGAGGAGAGCCAGGGAAGAGACCCAGTACTTC.

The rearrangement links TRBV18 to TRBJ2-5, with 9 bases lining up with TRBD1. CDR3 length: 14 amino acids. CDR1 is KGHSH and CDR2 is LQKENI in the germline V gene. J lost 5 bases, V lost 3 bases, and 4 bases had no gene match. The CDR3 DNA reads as TGTGCCAGCTCACCCGGGACAGGGCAGGAGACCCAGTACTTC. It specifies CASSPGTGQETQYF.

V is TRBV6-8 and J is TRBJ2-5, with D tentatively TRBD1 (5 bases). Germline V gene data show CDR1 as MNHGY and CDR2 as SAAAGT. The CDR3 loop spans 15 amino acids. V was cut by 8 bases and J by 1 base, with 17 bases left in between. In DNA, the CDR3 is TGTGCCAGCCGGCGATTAGGGGCCGCCCAAGAGACCCAGTACTTC. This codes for CASRRLGAAQETQYF.